This T cell receptor (beta chain) was sequenced for a study of cytomegalovirus exposure and HLA in healthy donors. Across the study: The same platform as the roughly 630 first-cohort repertoires was used for the 90 to 150 validation repertoires, a later analysis reported.

Note on this clone: The antigen remains unidentified.

The repertoire was sequenced with immunoSEQ multiplex PCR; TCRdb's copy has only in-frame clones and lacks some. The sample shows approximately 110,000 clones, 85% to 90% of them seen only once. Broader study findings: The listing of roughly 160 TCR beta chains classed them as cytomegalovirus-associated. First-cohort TCR clusters were later found to tend to co-occur in the 120 or so validation repertoires.

Germline loops: CDR1 MNHEY, CDR2 SMNVEV (reference sequence). CDR3 length: 15 residues. Trimming cost V 6 bases and J 5 bases; bases outside gene matches: 13. V usage is TRBV27 and J usage is TRBJ2-7; 7 positions agree with TRBD1. The receptor comes from a woman aged 18-35 years in good health and CMV-seronegative. The material sequenced was PBMCs. In DNA, the CDR3 is TGTGCCAGCAGACCGGGACAGATCTCCACCGACGAGCAGTACTTC. The encoded protein is CASRPGQISTDEQYF.